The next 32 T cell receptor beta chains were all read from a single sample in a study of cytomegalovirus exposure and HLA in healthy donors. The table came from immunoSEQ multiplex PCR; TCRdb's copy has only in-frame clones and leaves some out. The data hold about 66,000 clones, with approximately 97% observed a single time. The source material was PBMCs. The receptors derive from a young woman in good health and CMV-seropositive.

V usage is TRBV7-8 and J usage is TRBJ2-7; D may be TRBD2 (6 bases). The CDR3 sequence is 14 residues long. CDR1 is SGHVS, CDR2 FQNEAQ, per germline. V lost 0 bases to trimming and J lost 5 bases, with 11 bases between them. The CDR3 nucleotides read TGTGCCAGCAGCTTAGCCCCTACGGGGGACGAGCAGTACTTC. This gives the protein CASSLAPTGDEQYF.

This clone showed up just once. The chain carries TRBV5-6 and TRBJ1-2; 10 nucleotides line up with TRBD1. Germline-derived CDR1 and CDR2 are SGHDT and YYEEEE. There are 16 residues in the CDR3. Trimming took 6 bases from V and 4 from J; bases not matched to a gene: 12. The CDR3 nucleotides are TGTGCCAGCACCTTAGACGGACAGGGGGGAAGCTATGGCTACACCTTC. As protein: CASTLDGQGGSYGYTF.

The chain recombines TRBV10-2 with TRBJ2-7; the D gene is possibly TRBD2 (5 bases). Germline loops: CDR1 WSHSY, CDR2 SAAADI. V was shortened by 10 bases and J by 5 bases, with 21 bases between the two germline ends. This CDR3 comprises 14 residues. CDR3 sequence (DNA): TGCGCCACCTCGCACGGGAACCCCGGGGACGAGCAGTACTTC. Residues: CATSHGNPGDEQYF.

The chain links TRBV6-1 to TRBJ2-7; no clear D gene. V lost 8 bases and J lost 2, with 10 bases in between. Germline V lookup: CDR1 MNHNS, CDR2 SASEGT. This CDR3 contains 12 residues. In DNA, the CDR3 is TGTGCCAGCTACTCTGTTCCCTACGAGCAGTACTTC. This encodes CASYSVPYEQYF.

CDR3 coding DNA: TGTGCCAGCTCCTACAGGGGGCGGTCGGTCAATGAGCAGTTCTTC. Translating it yields CASSYRGRSVNEQFF. The chain joins TRBV18 to TRBJ2-1, with 9 bases fitting TRBD1. The CDR3 contains 15 residues. Germline V gene lookup returns CDR1 KGHSH and CDR2 LQKENI. Trimming at V came to 6 bases and at J to 6 bases, leaving 9 bases not matched to a gene.

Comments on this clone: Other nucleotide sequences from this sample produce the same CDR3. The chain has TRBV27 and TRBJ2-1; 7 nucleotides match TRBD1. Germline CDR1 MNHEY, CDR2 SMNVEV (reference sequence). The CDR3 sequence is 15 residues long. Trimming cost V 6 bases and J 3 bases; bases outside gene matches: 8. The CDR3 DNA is TGTGCCAGCAGCAACGAAGGGGACAGCTACAATGAGCAGTTCTTC. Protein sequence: CASSNEGDSYNEQFF.

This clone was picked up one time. CDR3 in amino acids: CASRPGGVGTEAFF. In DNA form, the CDR3 reads TGTGCCAGCCGTCCGGGGGGGGTGGGAACTGAAGCTTTCTTT. The chain is built from TRBV28 and TRBJ1-1; possible D gene TRBD1, 5 bases. The V end lost 8 bases, the J end lost 5 bases, and 18 bases lay between the germline ends. CDR1 MDHEN and CDR2 SYDVKM come from the germline V gene. The CDR3 sequence is 14 residues long.

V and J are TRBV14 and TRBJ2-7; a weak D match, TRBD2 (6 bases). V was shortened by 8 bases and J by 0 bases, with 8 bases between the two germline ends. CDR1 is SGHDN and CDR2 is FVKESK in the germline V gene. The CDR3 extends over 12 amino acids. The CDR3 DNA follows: TGTGCCAGCCACGGGAGCTCCTACGAGCAGTACTTC. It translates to CASHGSSYEQYF.

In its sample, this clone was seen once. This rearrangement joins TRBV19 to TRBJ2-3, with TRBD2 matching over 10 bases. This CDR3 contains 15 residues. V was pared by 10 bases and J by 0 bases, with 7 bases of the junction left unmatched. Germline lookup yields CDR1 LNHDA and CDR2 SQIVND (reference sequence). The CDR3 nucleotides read TGTGCCACCGGGACTAGCGCCTTCAGCACAGATACGCAGTATTTT. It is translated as CATGTSAFSTDTQYF.

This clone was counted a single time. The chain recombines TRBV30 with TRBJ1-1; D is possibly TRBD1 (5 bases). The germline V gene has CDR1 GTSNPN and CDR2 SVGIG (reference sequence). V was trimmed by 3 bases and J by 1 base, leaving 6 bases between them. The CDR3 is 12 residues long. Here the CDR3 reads CAWSDRNTEAFF. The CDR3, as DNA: TGTGCCTGGAGCGACAGGAACACTGAAGCTTTCTTT. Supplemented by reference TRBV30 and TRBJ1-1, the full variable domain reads SQTIHQWPATLVQPVGSPLSLECTVEGTSNPNLYWYRQAAGRGLQLLFYSVGIGQISSEVPQNLSASRPQDRQFILSSKKLLLSDSGFYLCAWSDRNTEAFFGQGTRLTVV.

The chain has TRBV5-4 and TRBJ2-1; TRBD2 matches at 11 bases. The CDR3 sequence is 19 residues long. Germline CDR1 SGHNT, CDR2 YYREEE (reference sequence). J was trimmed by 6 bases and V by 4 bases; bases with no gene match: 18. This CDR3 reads CASSGIGRGGLAGVNEQFF. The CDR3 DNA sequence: TGTGCCAGCAGCGGTATTGGGCGGGGTGGACTAGCGGGTGTCAATGAGCAGTTCTTC.

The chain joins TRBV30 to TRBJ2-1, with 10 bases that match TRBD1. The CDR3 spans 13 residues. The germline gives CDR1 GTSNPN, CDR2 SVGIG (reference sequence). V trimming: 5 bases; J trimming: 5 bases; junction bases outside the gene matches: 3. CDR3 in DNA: TGTGCCTGGGGAGGACAGGGGGACAATGAGCAGTTCTTC. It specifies CAWGGQGDNEQFF.

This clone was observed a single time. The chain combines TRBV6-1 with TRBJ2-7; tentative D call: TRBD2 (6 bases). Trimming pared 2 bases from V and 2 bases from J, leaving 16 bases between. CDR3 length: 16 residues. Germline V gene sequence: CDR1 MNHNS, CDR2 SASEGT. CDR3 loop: CASSEWGDGSTYEQYF. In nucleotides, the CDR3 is TGTGCCAGCAGTGAATGGGGGGACGGATCCACCTACGAGCAGTACTTC.

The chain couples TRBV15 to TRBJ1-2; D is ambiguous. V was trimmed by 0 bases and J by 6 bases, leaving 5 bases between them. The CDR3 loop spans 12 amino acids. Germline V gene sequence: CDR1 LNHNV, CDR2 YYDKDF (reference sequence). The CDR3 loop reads CATSRDFNGYTF. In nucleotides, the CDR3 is TGTGCCACCAGCAGAGATTTCAATGGCTACACCTTC.

The CDR3 DNA follows: TGTGCCAGCAGTAGACAGGGGGCTAACACTGAAGCTTTCTTT. Encoded protein: CASSRQGANTEAFF. The chain has TRBV6-5 and TRBJ1-1, with 10 positions matching TRBD1. Germline values: CDR1 MNHEY, CDR2 SVGAGI. Trimming removed 5 bases from V and 2 bases from J; junction bases left unmatched: 2. CDR3 length equals 14 residues.

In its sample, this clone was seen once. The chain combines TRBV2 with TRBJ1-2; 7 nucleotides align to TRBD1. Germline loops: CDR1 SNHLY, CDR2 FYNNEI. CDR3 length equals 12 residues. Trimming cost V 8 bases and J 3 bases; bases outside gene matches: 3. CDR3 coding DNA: TGTGCCAGCGGTACAGGGGACTATGGCTACACCTTC. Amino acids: CASGTGDYGYTF.

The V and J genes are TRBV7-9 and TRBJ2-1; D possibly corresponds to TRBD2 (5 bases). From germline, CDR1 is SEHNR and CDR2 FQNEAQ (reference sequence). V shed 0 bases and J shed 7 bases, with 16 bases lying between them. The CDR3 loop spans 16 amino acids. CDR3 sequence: CASSLASRVRGNEQFF. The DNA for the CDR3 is TGTGCCAGCAGCTTAGCTTCGCGGGTCCGAGGGAATGAGCAGTTCTTC.

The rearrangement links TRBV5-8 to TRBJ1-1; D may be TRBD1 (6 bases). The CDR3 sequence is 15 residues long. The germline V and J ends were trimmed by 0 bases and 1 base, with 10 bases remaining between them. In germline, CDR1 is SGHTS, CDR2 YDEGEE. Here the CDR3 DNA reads TGTGCCAGCAGCTTGGAGGGGGTCCGGAACACTGAAGCTTTCTTT. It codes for CASSLEGVRNTEAFF.

Here the CDR3 reads CASSWGLAVVQETQYF. The CDR3 DNA follows: TGCGCCAGCAGCTGGGGACTAGCGGTAGTTCAAGAGACCCAGTACTTC. V is TRBV5-1 and J is TRBJ2-5; 11 bases align to TRBD2. Germline V CDR1 and CDR2: SGHRS, YFSETQ. The CDR3 is 16 amino acids. V lost 3 bases to trimming and J lost 2 bases; unmatched junction nucleotides: 6.

The CDR3 spells CASSLGPGGGSYNEQFF. The CDR3 bases are TGTGCCAGCAGCCTCGGACCGGGGGGGGGATCCTACAATGAGCAGTTCTTC. The chain is built from TRBV11-2 and TRBJ2-1, with 8 bases lining up with TRBD2. CDR1 and CDR2 (germline): SGHAT, FQNNGV. The length of the CDR3 is 17 residues. After removal of 5 bases from V and 1 base from J, the junction contained 10 bases not matched to a gene.

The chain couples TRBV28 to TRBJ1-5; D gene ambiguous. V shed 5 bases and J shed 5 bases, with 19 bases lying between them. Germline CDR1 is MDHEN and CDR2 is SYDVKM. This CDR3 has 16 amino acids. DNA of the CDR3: TGTGCCAGCAGTAACTTCGGGATTAACAACCATCAGCCCCAGCATTTT. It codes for CASSNFGINNHQPQHF. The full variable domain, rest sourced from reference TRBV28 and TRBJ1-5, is DVKVTQSSRYLVKRTGEKVFLECVQDMDHENMFWYRQDPGLGLRLIYFSYDVKMKEKGDIPEGYSVSREKKERFSLILESASTNQTSMYLCASSNFGINNHQPQHFGDGTRLSIL.

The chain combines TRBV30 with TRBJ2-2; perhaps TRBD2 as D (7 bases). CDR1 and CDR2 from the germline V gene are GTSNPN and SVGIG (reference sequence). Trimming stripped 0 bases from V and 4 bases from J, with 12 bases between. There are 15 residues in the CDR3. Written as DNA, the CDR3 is TGTGCCTGGAGTGTAAGGGGGAGGGCCACCGGGGAGCTGTTTTTT. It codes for CAWSVRGRATGELFF.

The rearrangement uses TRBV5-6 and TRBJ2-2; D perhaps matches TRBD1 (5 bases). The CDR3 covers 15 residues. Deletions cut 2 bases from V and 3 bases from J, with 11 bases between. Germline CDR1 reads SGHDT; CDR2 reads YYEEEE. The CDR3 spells CASSLRTPDTGELFF. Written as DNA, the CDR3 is TGTGCCAGCAGCTTAAGGACACCCGACACCGGGGAGCTGTTTTTT.

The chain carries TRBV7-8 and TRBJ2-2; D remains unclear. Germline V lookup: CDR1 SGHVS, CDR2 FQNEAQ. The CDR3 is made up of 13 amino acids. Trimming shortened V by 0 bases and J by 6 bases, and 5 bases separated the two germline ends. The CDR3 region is CASSLAGAGELFF. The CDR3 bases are TGTGCCAGCAGCTTAGCAGGAGCCGGGGAGCTGTTTTTT. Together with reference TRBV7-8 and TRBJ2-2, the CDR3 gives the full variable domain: GAGVSQSPRYKVAKRGQDVALRCDPISGHVSLFWYQQALGQGPEFLTYFQNEAQLDKSGLPSDRFFAERPEGSVSTLKIQRTQQEDSAVYLCASSLAGAGELFFGEGSRLTVL.

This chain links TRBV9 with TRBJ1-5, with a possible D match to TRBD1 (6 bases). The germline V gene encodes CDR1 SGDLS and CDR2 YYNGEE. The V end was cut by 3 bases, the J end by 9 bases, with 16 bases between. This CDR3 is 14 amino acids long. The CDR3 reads CASSELEGVGPQHF. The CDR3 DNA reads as TGTGCCAGCAGCGAACTTGAGGGGGTAGGGCCCCAGCATTTT.

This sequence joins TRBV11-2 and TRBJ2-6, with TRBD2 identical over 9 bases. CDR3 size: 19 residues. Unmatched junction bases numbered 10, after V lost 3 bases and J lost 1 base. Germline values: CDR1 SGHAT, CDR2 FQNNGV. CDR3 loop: CASSFSTGTSTSGANVLTF. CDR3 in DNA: TGTGCCAGCAGCTTTTCGACCGGGACTAGCACATCTGGGGCCAACGTCCTGACTTTC.

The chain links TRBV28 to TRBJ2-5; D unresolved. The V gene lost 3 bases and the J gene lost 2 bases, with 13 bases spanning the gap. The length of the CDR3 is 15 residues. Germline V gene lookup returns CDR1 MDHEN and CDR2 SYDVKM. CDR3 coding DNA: TGTGCCAGCAGTTTTTCCCGCTACCCACAAGAGACCCAGTACTTC. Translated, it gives CASSFSRYPQETQYF.

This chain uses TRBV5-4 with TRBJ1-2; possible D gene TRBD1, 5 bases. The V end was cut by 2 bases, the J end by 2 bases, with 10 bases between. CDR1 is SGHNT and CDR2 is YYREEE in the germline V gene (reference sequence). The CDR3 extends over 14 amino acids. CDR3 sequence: CASSFDSPNYGYTF. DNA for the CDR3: TGTGCCAGCAGCTTTGACAGCCCGAACTATGGCTACACCTTC. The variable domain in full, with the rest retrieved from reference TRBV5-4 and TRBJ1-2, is ETGVTQSPTHLIKTRGQQVTLRCSSQSGHNTVSWYQQALGQGPQFIFQYYREEENGRGNFPPRFSGLQFPNYSSELNVNALELDDSALYLCASSFDSPNYGYTFGSGTRLTVV.

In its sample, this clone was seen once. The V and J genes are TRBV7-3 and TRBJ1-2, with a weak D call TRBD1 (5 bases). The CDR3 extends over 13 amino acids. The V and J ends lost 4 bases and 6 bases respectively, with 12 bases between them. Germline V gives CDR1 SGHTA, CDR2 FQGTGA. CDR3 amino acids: CASSSEGLDGYTF. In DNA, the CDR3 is TGTGCCAGCAGCTCGGAGGGGTTAGATGGCTACACCTTC.

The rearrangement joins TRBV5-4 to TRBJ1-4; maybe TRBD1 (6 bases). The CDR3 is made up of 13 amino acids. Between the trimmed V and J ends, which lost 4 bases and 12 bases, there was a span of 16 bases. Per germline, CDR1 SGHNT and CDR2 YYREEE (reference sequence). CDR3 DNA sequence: TGTGCCAGCAGCCTGAACAGGGTTGAGGAACTGTTTTTT. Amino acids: CASSLNRVEELFF.

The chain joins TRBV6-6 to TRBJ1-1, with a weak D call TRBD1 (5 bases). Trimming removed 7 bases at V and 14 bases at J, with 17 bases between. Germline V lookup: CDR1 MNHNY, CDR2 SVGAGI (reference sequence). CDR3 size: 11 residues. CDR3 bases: TGTGCCAGCAAACCCGACGGGGGGGTATTCTTT. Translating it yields CASKPDGGVFF.

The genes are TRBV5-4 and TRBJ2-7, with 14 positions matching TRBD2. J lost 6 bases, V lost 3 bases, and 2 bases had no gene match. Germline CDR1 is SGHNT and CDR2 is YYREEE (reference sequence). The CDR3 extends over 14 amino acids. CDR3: CASSWGLAGAEQYF. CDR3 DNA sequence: TGTGCCAGCAGCTGGGGACTAGCGGGAGCCGAGCAGTACTTC.